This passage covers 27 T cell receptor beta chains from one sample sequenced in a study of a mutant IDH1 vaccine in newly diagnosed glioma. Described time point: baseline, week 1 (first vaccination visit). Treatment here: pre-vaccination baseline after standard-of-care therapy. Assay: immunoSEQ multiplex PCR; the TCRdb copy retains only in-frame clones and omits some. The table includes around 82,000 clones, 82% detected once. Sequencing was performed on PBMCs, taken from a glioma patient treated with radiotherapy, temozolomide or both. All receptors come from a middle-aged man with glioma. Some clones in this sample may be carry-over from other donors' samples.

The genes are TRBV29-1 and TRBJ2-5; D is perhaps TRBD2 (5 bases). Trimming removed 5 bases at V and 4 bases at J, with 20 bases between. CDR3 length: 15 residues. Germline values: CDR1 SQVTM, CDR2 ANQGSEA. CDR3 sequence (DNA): TGCAGCGTTCTCAGGCGGCTAGCCGTGGTAGAGACCCAGTACTTC. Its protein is CSVLRRLAVVETQYF.

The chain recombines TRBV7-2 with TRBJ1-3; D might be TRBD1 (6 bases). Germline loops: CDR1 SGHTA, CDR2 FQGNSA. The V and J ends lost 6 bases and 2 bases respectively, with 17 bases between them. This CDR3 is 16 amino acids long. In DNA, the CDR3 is TGTGCCAGCAGTCCGGGGAGGGGGTTGGCTGGAAACACCATATATTTT. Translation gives CASSPGRGLAGNTIYF.

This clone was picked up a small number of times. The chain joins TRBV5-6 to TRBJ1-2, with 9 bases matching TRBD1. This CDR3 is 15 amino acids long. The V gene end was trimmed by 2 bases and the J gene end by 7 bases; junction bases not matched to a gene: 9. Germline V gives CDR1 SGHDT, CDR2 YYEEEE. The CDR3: CASSLTGTGRLGYTF. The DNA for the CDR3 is TGTGCCAGCAGCTTAACCGGGACAGGGAGGCTTGGCTACACCTTC. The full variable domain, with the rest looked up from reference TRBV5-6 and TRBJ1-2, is DAGVTQSPTHLIKTRGQQVTLRCSPKSGHDTVSWYQQALGQGPQFIFQYYEEEERQRGNFPDRFSGHQFPNYSSELNVNALLLGDSALYLCASSLTGTGRLGYTFGSGTRLTVV.

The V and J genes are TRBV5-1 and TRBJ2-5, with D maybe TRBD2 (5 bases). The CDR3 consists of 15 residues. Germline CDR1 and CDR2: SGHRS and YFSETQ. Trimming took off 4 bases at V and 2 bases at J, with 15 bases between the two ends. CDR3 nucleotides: TGCGCCAGCAGCCCATTCTCGGGGAGACAAGAGACCCAGTACTTC. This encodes CASSPFSGRQETQYF.

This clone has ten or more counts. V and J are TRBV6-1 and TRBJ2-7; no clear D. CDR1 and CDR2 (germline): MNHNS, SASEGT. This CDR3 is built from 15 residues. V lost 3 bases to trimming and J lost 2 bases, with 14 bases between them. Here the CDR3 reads CASSDPLSPPYEQYF. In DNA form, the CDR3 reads TGTGCCAGCAGTGATCCCCTTAGCCCTCCCTACGAGCAGTACTTC.

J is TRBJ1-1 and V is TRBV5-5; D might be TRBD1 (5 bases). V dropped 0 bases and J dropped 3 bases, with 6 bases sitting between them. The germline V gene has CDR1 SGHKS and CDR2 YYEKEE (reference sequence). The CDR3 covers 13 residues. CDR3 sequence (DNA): TGTGCCAGCAGCTTGGAGGGGCACACTGAAGCTTTCTTT. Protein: CASSLEGHTEAFF.

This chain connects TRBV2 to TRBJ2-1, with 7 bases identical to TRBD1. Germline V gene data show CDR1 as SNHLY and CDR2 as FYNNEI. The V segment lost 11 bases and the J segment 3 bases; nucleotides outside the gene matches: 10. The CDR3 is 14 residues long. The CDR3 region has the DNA TGTGCCGGCCGACAGGGTTCCGGCTACAATGAGCAGTTCTTC. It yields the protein CAGRQGSGYNEQFF.

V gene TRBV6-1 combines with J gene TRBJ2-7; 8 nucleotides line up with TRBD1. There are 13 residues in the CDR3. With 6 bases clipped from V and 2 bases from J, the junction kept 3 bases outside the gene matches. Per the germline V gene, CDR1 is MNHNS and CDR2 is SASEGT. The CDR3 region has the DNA TGTGCCAGCAGAGGGGACAGGACCTACGAGCAGTACTTC. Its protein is CASRGDRTYEQYF.

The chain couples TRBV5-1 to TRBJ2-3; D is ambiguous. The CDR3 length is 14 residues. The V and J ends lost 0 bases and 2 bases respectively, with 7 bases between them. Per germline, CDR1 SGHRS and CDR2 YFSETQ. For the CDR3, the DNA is TGCGCCAGCAGCTTGGGGCTCCACACAGATACGCAGTATTTT. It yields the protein CASSLGLHTDTQYF.

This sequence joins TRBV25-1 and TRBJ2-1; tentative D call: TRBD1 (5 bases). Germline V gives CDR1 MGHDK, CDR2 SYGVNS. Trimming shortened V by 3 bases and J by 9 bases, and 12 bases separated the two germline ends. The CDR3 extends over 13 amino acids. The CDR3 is CASSEGRRVEQFF. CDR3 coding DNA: TGTGCCAGCAGTGAGGGCCGCAGGGTTGAGCAGTTCTTC.

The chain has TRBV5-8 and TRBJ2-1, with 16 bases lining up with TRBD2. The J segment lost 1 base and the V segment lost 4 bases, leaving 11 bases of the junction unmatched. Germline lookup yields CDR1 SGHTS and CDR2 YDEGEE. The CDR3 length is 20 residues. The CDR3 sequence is CASSLIGTSGGAGSYNEQFF. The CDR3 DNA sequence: TGTGCCAGCAGCCTTATCGGGACTAGCGGGGGGGCCGGGTCCTACAATGAGCAGTTCTTC. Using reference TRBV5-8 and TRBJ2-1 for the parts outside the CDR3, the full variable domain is EAGVTQSPTHLIKTRGQQATLRCSPISGHTSVYWYQQALGLGLQFLLWYDEGEERNRGNFPPRFSGRQFPNYSSELNVNALELEDSALYLCASSLIGTSGGAGSYNEQFFGPGTRLTVL.

The DNA for the CDR3 is TGTGCCAGCAGCTCAACCCCCCCGGCGGGGAACACTGAAGCTTTCTTT. It codes for CASSSTPPAGNTEAFF. V and J are TRBV7-2 and TRBJ1-1; D gene ambiguous. Trimming left V 4 bases short and J 1 base short, with 16 bases between. Germline CDR1 is SGHTA and CDR2 is FQGNSA. The CDR3 runs to 16 residues.

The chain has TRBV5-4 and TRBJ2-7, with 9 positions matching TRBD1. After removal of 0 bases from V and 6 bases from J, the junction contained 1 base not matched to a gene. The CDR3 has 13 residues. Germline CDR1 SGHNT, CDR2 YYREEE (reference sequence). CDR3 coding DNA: TGTGCCAGCAGCTTGGTGACAGGGGGCGAGCAGTACTTC. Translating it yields CASSLVTGGEQYF.

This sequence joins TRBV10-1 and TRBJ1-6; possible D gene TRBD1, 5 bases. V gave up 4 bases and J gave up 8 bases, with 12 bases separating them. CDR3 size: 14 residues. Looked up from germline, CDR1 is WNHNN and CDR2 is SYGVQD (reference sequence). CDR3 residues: CASSVGDRDSPLHF. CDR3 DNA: TGCGCCAGCAGTGTGGGGGATAGGGATTCACCCCTCCACTTT.

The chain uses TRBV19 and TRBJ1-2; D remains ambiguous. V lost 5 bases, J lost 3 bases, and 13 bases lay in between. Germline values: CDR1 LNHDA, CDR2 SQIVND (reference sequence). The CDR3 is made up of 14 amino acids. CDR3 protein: CASSGRPAHYGYTF. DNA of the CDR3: TGTGCCAGTAGTGGACGGCCCGCCCACTATGGCTACACCTTC. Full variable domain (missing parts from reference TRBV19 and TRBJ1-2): DGGITQSPKYLFRKEGQNVTLSCEQNLNHDAMYWYRQDPGQGLRLIYYSQIVNDFQKGDIAEGYSVSREKKESFPLTVTSAQKNPTAFYLCASSGRPAHYGYTFGSGTRLTVV.

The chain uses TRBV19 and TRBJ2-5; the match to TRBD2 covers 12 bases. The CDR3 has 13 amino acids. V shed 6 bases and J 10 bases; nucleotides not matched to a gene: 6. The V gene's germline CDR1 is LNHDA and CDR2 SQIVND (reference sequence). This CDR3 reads CASSTGLAGFQYF. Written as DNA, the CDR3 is TGTGCCAGTAGCACTGGACTAGCGGGGTTCCAGTACTTC.

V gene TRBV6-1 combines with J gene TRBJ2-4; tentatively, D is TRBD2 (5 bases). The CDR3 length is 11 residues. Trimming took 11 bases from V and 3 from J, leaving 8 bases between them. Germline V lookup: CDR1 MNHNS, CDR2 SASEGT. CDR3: CAGGYKNIQYF. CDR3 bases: TGTGCCGGAGGATACAAAAACATTCAGTACTTC.

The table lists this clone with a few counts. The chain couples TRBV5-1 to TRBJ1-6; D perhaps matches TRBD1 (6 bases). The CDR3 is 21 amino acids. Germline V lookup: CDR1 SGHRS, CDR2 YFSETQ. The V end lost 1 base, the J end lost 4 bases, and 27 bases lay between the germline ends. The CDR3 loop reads CASSLIPPQQGSLAYNSPLHF. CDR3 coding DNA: TGCGCCAGCAGCTTGATTCCGCCCCAACAGGGTTCGCTGGCTTATAATTCACCCCTCCACTTT.

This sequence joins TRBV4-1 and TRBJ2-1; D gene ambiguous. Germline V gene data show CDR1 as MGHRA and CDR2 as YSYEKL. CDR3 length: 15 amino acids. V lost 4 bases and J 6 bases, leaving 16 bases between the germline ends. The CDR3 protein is CASSRITESPNEQFF. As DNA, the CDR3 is TGCGCCAGCAGCCGGATAACCGAATCCCCCAATGAGCAGTTCTTC.

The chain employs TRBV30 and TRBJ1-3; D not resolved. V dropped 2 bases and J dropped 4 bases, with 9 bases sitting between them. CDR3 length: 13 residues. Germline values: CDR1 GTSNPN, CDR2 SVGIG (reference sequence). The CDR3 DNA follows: TGTGCCTGGAGTACCGGGGTAGGAAACACCATATATTTT. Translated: CAWSTGVGNTIYF.

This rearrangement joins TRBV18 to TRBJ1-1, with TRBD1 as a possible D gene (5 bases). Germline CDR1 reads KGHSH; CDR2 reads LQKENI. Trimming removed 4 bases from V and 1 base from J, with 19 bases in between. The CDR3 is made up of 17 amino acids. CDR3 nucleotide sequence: TGTGCCAGCTCACTTTTGTCTCCCGGGACGGAGAACACTGAAGCTTTCTTT. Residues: CASSLLSPGTENTEAFF.

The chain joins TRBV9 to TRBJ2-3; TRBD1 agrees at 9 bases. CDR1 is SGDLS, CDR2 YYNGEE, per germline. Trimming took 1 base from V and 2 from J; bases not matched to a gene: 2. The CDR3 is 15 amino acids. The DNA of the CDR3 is TGTGCCAGCAGCGTACGGGACAGGGACACAGATACGCAGTATTTT. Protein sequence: CASSVRDRDTDTQYF.

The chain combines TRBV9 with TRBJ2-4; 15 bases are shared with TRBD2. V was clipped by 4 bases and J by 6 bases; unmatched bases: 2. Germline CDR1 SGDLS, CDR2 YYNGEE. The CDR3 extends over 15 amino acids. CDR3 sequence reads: CASSRTSGGVNIQYF. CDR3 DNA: TGTGCCAGCAGCAGGACTAGCGGGGGGGTAAACATTCAGTACTTC. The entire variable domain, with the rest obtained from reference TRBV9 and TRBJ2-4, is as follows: DSGVTQTPKHLITATGQRVTLRCSPRSGDLSVYWYQQSLDQGLQFLIQYYNGEERAKGNILERFSAQQFPDLHSELNLSSLELGDSALYFCASSRTSGGVNIQYFGAGTRLSVL.

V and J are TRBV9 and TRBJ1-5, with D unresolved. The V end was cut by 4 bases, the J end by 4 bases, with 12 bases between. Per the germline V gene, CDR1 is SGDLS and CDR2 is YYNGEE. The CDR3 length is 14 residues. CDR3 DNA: TGTGCCAGCAGCCCGGACGGAAGAAATCAGCCCCAGCATTTT. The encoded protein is CASSPDGRNQPQHF.

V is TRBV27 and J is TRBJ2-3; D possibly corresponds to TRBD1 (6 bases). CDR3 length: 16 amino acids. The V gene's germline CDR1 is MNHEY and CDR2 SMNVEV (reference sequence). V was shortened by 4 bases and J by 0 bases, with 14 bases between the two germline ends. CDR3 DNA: TGTGCCAGCAGTTCCTCAGGGGCGACTAGCACAGATACGCAGTATTTT. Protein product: CASSSSGATSTDTQYF.

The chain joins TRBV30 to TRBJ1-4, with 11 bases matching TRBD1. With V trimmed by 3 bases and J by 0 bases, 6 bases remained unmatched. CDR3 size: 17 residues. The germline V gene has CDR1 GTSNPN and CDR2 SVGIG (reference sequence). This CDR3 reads CAWSAGTGGATNEKLFF. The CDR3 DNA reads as TGTGCCTGGAGCGCCGGGACAGGGGGGGCAACTAATGAAAAACTGTTTTTT.

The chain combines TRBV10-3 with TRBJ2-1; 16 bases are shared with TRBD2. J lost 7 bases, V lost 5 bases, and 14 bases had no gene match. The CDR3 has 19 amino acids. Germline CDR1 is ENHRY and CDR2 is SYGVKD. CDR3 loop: CAISLGTSGGDLIRNEQFF. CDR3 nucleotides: TGTGCCATCAGTCTTGGGACTAGCGGGGGGGATCTTATCAGGAATGAGCAGTTCTTC.